A few counts support the clone carrying this T cell receptor (beta chain). Germline CDR1 and CDR2: LGHDT and YNNKEL (reference sequence). The V and J ends lost 4 bases and 4 bases, in that order; junction bases with no gene match: 11. This CDR3 is built from 16 residues. This record comes from a study of T-cell memory formation after mild COVID-19. MiXCR was run by TCRdb on the 5' RACE reads, yielding one entry per CDR3 protein. This sample has just over 400,000 distinct CDR3 sequences, with about 22% found just once. What was sequenced was PBMCs or a T cell subset sorted from them (not recorded which). The chain is built from TRBV3-1 and TRBJ2-3; 7 positions agree with TRBD1. This sequence originates from an adult woman who had mild COVID-19 (a few samples of this study predate the infection). Cell type and time point are not known. CDR3 in amino acids: CASSPLRQGRPDTQYF. The CDR3 coding sequence is TGTGCCAGCAGCCCGTTACGACAGGGACGGCCAGATACGCAGTATTTT.